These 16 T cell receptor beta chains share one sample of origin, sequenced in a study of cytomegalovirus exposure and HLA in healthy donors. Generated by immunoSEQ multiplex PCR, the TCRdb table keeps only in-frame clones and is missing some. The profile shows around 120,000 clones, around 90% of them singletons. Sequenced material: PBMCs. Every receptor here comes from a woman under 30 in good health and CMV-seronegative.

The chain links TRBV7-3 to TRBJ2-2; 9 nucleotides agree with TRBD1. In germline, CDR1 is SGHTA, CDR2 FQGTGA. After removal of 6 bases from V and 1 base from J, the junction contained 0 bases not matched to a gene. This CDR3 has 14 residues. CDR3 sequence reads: CASRGQGNTGELFF. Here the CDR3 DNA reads TGTGCCAGCAGGGGACAGGGGAACACCGGGGAGCTGTTTTTT. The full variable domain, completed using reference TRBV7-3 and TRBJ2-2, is GAGVSQTPSNKVTEKGKYVELRCDPISGHTALYWYRQSLGQGPEFLIYFQGTGAADDSGLPNDRFFAVRPEGSVSTLKIQRTERGDSAVYLCASRGQGNTGELFFGEGSRLTVL.

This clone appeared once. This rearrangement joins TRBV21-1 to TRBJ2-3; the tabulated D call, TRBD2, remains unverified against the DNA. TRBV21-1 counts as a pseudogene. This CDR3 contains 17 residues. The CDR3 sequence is CASSKAQEAPSTDTQYF. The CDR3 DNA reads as TGTGCCAGCAGCAAAGCTCAGGAGGCTCCTAGCACAGATACGCAGTATTTT.

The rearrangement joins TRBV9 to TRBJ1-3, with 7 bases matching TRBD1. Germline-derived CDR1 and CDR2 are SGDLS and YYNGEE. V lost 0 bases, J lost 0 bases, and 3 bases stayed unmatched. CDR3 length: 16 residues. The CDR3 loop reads CASSVETGSSGNTIYF. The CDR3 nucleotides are TGTGCCAGCAGCGTAGAGACAGGGTCCTCTGGAAACACCATATATTTT.

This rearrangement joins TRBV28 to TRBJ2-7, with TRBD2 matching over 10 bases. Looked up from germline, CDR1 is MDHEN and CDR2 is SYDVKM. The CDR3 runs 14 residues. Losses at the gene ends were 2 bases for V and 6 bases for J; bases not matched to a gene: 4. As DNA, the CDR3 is TGTGCCAGCAGTTTAGGGACTAGCGACTCCGAGCAGTACTTC. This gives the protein CASSLGTSDSEQYF. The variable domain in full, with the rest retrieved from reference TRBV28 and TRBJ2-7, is DVKVTQSSRYLVKRTGEKVFLECVQDMDHENMFWYRQDPGLGLRLIYFSYDVKMKEKGDIPEGYSVSREKKERFSLILESASTNQTSMYLCASSLGTSDSEQYFGPGTRLTVT.

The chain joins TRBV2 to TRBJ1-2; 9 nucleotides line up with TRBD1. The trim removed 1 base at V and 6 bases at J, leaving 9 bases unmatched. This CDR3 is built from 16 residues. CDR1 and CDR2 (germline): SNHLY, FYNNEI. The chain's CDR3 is CASSEERTGAGDGYTF. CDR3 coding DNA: TGTGCCAGCAGTGAAGAGAGGACAGGGGCAGGAGATGGCTACACCTTC.

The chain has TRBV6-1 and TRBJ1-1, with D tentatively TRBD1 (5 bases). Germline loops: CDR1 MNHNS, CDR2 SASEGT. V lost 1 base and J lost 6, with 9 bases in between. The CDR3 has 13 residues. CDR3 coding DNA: TGTGCCAGCAGTGAAGTTAGGGGTGCTGAAGCTTTCTTT. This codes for CASSEVRGAEAFF.

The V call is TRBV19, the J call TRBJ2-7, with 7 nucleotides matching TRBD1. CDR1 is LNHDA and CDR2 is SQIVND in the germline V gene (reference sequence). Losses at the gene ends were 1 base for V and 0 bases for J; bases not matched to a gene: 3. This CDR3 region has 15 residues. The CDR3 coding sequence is TGTGCCAGTAGTATAGGACAGGGCTTCTCCTACGAGCAGTACTTC. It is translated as CASSIGQGFSYEQYF.

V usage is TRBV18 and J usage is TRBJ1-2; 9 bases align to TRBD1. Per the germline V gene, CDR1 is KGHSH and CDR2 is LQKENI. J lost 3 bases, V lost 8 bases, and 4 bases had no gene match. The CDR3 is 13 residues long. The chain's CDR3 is CASRQGVDYGYTF. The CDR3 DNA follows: TGTGCCAGCCGACAGGGGGTGGACTATGGCTACACCTTC.

CDR3 in DNA: TGTGCCAGCAGCACACTCAGCGGGAAAACACTATCCTACAATGAGCAGTTCTTC. It yields the protein CASSTLSGKTLSYNEQFF. The chain combines TRBV11-2 with TRBJ2-1; 7 nucleotides match TRBD2. There are 18 residues in the CDR3. Germline V gives CDR1 SGHAT, CDR2 FQNNGV. V lost 5 bases, J lost 1 base, and 14 bases stayed unmatched.

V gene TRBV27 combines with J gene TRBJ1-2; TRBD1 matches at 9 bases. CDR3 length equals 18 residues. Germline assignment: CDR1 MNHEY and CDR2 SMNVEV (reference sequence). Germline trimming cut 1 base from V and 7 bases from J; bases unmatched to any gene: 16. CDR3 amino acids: CASSLFPPDPGTGLGYTF. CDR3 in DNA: TGTGCCAGCAGTTTATTCCCCCCCGATCCCGGGACAGGGCTTGGCTACACCTTC.

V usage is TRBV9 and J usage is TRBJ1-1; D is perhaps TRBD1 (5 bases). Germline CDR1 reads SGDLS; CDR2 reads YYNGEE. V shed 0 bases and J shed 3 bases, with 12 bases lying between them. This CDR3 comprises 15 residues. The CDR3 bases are TGTGCCAGCAGCGTAGTCTCGGGGGGTCACACTGAAGCTTTCTTT. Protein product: CASSVVSGGHTEAFF.

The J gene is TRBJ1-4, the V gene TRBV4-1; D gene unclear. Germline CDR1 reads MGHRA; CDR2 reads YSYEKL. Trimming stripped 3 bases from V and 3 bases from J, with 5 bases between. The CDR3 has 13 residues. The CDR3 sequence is CASSQGPNEKLFF. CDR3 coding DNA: TGCGCCAGCAGCCAGGGCCCTAATGAAAAACTGTTTTTT.

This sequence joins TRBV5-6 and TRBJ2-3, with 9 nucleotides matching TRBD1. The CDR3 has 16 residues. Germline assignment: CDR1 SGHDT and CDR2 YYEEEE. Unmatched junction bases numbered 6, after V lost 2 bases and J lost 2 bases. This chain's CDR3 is CASSFPQGAHTDTQYF. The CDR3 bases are TGTGCCAGCAGCTTCCCACAGGGGGCCCACACAGATACGCAGTATTTT.

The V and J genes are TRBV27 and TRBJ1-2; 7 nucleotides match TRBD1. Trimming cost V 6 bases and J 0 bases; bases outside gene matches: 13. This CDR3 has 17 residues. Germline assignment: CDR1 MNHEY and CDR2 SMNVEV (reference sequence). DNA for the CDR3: TGTGCCAGCAGAAAACTAGGGACAGCCATTTCTAACTATGGCTACACCTTC. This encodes CASRKLGTAISNYGYTF.

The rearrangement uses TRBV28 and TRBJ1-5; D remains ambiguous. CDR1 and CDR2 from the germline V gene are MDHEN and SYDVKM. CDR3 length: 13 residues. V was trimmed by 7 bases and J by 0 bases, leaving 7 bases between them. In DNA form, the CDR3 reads TGTGCCAGCACCAAAGCTAGCAATCAGCCCCAGCATTTT. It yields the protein CASTKASNQPQHF.

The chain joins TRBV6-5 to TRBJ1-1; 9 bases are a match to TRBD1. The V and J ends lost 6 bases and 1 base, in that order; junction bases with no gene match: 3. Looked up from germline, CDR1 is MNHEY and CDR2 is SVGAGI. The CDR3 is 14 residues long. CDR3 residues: CASSRQGGNTEAFF. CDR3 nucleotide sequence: TGTGCCAGCAGCCGACAGGGGGGGAACACTGAAGCTTTCTTT.